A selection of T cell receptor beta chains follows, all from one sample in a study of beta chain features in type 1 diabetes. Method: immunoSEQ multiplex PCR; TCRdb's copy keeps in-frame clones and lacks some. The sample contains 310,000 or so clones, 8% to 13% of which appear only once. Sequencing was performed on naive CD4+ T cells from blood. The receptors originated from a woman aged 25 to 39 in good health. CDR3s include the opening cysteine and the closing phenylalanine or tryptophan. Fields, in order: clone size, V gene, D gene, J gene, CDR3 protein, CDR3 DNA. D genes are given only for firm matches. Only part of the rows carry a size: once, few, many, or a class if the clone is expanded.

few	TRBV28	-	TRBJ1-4	CASSSRNGGEKLFF	TGTGCCAGCAGTTCACGGAACGGGGGTGAAAAACTGTTTTTT
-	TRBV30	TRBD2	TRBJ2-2	CATPWALAGETGELFF	TGTGCCACCCCGTGGGCTCTAGCGGGAGAGACCGGGGAGCTGTTTTTT
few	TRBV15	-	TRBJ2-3	CATRTGDPPDTQYF	TGTGCCACCAGGACGGGAGATCCCCCAGATACGCAGTATTTT
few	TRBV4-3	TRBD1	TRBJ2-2	CASSQEDRGGSGELFF	TGCGCCAGCAGCCAGGAGGACAGGGGTGGCTCCGGGGAGCTGTTTTTT
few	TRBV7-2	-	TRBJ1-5	CASSLGLTGSQPQHF	TGTGCCAGCAGCTTAGGACTTACAGGGAGTCAGCCCCAGCATTTT
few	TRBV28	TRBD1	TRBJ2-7	CASREGGGTGGLEQYF	TGTGCCAGCAGGGAAGGTGGTGGGACAGGGGGGCTCGAGCAGTACTTC
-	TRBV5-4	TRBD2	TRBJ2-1	CASSQGLAGVNEQFF	TGTGCCAGCAGCCAGGGACTAGCGGGAGTCAATGAGCAGTTCTTC
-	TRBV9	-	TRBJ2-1	CASSLGGTGNHEQFF	TGTGCCAGCAGCTTGGGTGGGACTGGTAACCATGAGCAGTTCTTC
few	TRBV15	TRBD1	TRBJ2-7	CATSMRGNPGQGAYEQYF	TGTGCCACCAGCATGAGAGGGAATCCGGGACAGGGTGCCTACGAGCAGTACTTC
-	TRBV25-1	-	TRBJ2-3	CASSEQGTDTQYF	TGTGCCAGCAGTGAACAGGGCACAGATACGCAGTATTTT
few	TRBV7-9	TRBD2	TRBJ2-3	CASSSIPGLGTDTQYF	TGTGCCAGCAGCTCGATCCCGGGACTAGGCACAGATACGCAGTATTTT
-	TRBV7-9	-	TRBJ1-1	CASSSHNSGGTTEAFF	TGTGCCAGCAGCTCGCACAACTCTGGAGGGACGACTGAAGCTTTCTTT
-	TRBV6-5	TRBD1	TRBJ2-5	CASPIRGCETQYF	TGTGCCAGCCCTATCAGGGGGTGCGAGACCCAGTACTTC
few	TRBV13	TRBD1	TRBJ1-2	CASSLDGDRGRIYGYTF	TGTGCCAGCAGCTTAGACGGGGACAGGGGGCGAATCTATGGCTACACCTTC
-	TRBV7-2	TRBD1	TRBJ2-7	CASSLGGQGASYEQYF	TGTGCCAGCAGTCTGGGGGGACAGGGGGCCTCCTACGAGCAGTACTTC
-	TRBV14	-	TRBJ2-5	CASSQIPGSWETQYF	TGTGCCAGCAGCCAAATTCCAGGCTCGTGGGAGACCCAGTACTTC
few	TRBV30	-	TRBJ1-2	CAWTRSVSNYGYTF	TGTGCCTGGACAAGAAGCGTCTCTAACTATGGCTACACCTTC
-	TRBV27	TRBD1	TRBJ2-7	CASSTQGRYEQYF	TGTGCCAGCAGCACACAGGGGCGCTACGAGCAGTACTTC
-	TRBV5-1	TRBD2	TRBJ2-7	CASSSTPGLGGSEQYF	TGCGCCAGCAGCTCGACGCCGGGACTAGGGGGGTCCGAGCAGTACTTC
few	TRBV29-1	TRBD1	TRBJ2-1	CSVGGQGNNEQFF	TGCAGCGTCGGCGGACAGGGGAACAATGAGCAGTTCTTC
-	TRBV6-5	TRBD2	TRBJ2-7	CASRLASGRIYEQYF	TGTGCCAGCAGACTTGCTAGCGGGAGGATTTACGAGCAGTACTTC
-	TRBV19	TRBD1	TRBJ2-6	CASSSSGTGSGANVLTF	TGTGCCAGTAGTTCCTCGGGGACAGGAAGTGGGGCCAACGTCCTGACTTTC
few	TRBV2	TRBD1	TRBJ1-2	CASSGQGVYGYTF	TGTGCCAGTTCGGGACAGGGAGTCTATGGCTACACCTTC
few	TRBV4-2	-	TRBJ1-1	CASSRGEGGTEAFF	TGTGCCAGCAGCCGAGGTGAGGGTGGCACTGAAGCTTTCTTT
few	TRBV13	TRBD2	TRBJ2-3	CASSLVRVAGGNTDTQYF	TGTGCCAGCAGCTTAGTGCGAGTGGCGGGAGGGAACACAGATACGCAGTATTTT
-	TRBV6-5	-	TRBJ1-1	CASSDNEGNTEAFF	TGTGCCAGCAGTGATAACGAGGGAAACACTGAAGCTTTCTTT
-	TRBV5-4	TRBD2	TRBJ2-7	CASSPERERGEQYF	TGTGCCAGCAGCCCAGAGCGGGAGAGGGGGGAGCAGTACTTC
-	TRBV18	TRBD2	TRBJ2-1	CASSRTLWTGGPKNEQFF	TGTGCCAGCTCACGTACACTTTGGACGGGAGGGCCGAAGAATGAGCAGTTCTTC
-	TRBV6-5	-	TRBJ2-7	CASRRQDSGLYEQYF	TGTGCCAGCAGACGCCAAGACTCCGGACTCTACGAGCAGTACTTC
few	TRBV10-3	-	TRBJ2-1	CAIEDNSSYNEQFF	TGTGCCATCGAAGACAACAGCTCCTACAATGAGCAGTTCTTC
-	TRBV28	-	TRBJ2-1	CASTGNEQFF	TGTGCCAGCACAGGGAATGAGCAGTTCTTC
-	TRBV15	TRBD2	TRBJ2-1	CATSLRPGLAGVVWFF	TGTGCCACCAGTCTTCGGCCGGGACTAGCGGGAGTAGTTTGGTTCTTC
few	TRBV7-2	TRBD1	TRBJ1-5	CASSLDRGHNQPQHF	TGTGCCAGCAGCTTAGACAGGGGGCACAATCAGCCCCAGCATTTT
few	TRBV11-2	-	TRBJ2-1	CASSFSGGAVQFF	TGTGCCAGCAGCTTTAGTGGGGGGGCTGTGCAGTTCTTC
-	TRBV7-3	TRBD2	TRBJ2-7	CASSLGGSKYEQYF	TGTGCCAGCAGCTTAGGCGGGAGTAAATACGAGCAGTACTTC
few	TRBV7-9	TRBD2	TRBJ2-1	CASSSRGLANNEQFF	TGTGCCAGCAGCTCCAGAGGACTAGCGAACAATGAGCAGTTCTTC
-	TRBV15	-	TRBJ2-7	CATSREVTFENEQYF	TGTGCCACCAGCAGAGAGGTAACCTTTGAGAACGAGCAGTACTTC
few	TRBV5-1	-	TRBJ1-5	CASSPGWWGNQPQHF	TGCGCCAGCAGTCCAGGGTGGTGGGGCAATCAGCCCCAGCATTTT
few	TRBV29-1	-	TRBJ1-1	CSVDRQASGAFF	TGCAGCGTTGACAGACAGGCTTCTGGGGCTTTCTTT
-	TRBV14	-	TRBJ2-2	CASSQDWGTTNTGELFF	TGTGCCAGCAGCCAAGATTGGGGGACAACGAACACCGGGGAGCTGTTTTTT
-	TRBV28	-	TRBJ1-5	CASSFIRENSQPQHF	TGTGCCAGCAGTTTTATAAGGGAGAACAGTCAGCCCCAGCATTTT
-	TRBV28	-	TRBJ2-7	CASSLSGDLYEQYF	TGTGCCAGCAGTTTATCAGGGGACCTCTACGAGCAGTACTTC
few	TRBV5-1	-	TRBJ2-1	CASSLATSQIGNEQFF	TGCGCCAGCAGCTTGGCCACTAGCCAAATTGGAAATGAGCAGTTCTTC
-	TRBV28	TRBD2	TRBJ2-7	CASSLERGYEQYF	TGTGCCAGCAGTTTAGAGCGGGGCTACGAGCAGTACTTC
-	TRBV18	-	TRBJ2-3	CASSPLQGSTDTQYF	TGTGCCAGCTCACCACTGCAGGGAAGCACAGATACGCAGTATTTT
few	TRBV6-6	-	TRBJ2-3	CASSYTPAGRTDTQYF	TGTGCCAGCAGTTACACCCCGGCGGGGCGCACAGATACGCAGTATTTT
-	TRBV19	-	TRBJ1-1	CASSLTGHTEAFF	TGTGCCAGTAGCCTGACAGGACACACTGAAGCTTTCTTT
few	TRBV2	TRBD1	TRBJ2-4	CASSEGGGLRIQYF	TGTGCCAGCAGTGAAGGAGGGGGCCTTAGGATTCAGTACTTC
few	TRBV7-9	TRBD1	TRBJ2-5	CASSLGTGGRETQYF	TGTGCCAGCAGCTTAGGGACAGGGGGCCGAGAGACCCAGTACTTC
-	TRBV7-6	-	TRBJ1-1	CASSLGTGMDLTEAFF	TGTGCCAGCAGCTTAGGTACAGGCATGGATCTCACTGAAGCTTTCTTT
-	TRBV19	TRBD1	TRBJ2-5	CASSSTGGGETQYF	TGTGCCAGTAGTTCTACAGGGGGCGGGGAGACCCAGTACTTC
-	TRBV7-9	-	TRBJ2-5	CASSPGSGPGEETQYF	TGTGCCAGCAGCCCAGGCTCGGGACCGGGAGAGGAGACCCAGTACTTC
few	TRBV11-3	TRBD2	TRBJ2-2	CASSLDLGLAGGTNTGELFF	TGTGCCAGCAGCTTAGATCTGGGACTAGCGGGAGGAACGAACACCGGGGAGCTGTTTTTT
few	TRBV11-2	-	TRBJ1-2	CASSFGRAPSGYTF	TGTGCCAGCAGCTTCGGCAGGGCCCCTAGTGGCTACACCTTC
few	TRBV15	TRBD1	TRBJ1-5	CATSPSGTGSNQPQHF	TGTGCCACCAGCCCAAGCGGGACAGGCAGCAATCAGCCCCAGCATTTT
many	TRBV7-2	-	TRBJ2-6	CASSFRGANVLTF	TGTGCCAGCAGCTTTCGGGGGGCCAACGTCCTGACTTTC